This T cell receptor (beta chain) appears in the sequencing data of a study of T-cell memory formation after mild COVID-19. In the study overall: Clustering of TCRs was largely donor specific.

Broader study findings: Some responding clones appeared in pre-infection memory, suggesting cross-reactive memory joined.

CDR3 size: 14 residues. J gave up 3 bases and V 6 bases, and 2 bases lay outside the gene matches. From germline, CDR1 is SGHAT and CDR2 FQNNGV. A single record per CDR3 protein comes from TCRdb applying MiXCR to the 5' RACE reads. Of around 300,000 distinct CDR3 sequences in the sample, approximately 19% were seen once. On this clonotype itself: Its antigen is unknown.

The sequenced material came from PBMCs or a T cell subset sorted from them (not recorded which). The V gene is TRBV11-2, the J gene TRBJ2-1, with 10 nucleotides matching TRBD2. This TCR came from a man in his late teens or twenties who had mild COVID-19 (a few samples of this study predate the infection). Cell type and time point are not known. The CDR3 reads CASRSSGGYNEQFF. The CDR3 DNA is TGTGCCAGCAGGTCTAGCGGGGGCTACAATGAGCAGTTCTTC. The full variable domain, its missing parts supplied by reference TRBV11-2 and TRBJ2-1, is EAGVAQSPRYKIIEKRQSVAFWCNPISGHATLYWYQQILGQGPKLLIQFQNNGVVDDSQLPKDRFSAERLKGVDSTLKIQPAKLEDSAVYLCASRSSGGYNEQFFGPGTRLTVL.